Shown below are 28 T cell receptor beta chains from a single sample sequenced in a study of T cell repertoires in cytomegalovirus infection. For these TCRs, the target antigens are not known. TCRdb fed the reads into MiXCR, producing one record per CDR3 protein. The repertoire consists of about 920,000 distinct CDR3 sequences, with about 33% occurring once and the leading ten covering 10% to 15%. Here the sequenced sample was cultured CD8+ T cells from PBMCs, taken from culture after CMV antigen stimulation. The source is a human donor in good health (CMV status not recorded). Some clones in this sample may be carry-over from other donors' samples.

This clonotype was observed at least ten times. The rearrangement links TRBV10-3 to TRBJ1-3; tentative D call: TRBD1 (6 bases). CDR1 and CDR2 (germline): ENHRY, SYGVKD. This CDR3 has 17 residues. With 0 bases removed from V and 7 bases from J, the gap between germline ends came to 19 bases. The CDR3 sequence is CAISESMGAQTWNTIYF. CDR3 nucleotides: TGTGCCATCAGTGAGTCGATGGGGGCGCAGACCTGGAACACCATATATTTT.

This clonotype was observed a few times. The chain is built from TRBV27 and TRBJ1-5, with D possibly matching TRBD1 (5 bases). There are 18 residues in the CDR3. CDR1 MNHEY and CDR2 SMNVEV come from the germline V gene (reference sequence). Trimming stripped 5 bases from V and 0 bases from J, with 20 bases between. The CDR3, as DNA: TGTGCCAGCAGTCCTCACACCTCCAGGGTTTCTAGCAATCAGCCCCAGCATTTT. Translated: CASSPHTSRVSSNQPQHF.

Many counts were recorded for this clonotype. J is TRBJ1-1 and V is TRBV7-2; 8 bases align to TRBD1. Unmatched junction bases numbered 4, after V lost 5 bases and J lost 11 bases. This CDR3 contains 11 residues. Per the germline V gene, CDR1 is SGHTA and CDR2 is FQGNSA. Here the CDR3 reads CASSQGDRAFF. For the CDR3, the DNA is TGTGCCAGCAGCCAAGGGGACAGGGCTTTCTTT.

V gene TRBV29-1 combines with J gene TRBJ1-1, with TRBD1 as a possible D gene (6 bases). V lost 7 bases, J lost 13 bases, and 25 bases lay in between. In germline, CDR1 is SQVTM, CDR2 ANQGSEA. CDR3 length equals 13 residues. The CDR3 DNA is TGCAGCGACGTACCGGACAGCCGGACGGGTGTTTTCTTT. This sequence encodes CSDVPDSRTGVFF. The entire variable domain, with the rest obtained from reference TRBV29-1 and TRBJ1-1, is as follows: SAVISQKPSRDICQRGTSLTIQCQVDSQVTMMFWYRQQPGQSLTLIATANQGSEATYESGFVIDKFPISRPNLTFSTLTVSNMSPEDSSIYLCSDVPDSRTGVFFGQGTRLTVV.

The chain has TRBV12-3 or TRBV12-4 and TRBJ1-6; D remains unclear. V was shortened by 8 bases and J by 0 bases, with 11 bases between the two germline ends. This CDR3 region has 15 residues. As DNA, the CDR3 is TGTGCCAGCGGCAGACCTAGCTCCTATAATTCACCCCTCCACTTT. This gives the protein CASGRPSSYNSPLHF.

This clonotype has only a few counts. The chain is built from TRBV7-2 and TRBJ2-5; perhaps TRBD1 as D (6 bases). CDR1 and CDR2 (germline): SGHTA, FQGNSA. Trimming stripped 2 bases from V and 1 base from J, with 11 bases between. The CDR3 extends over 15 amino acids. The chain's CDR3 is CASSLTGHTQETQYF. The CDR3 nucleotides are TGTGCCAGCAGCTTAACGGGACACACCCAAGAGACCCAGTACTTC.

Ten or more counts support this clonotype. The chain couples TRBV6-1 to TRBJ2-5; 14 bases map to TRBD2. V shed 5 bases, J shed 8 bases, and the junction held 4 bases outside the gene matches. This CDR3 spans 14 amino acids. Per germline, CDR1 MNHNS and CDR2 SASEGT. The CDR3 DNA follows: TGTGCCAGCAGTTCGGGACTAGCGGGGGTTACCCAGTACTTC. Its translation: CASSSGLAGVTQYF.

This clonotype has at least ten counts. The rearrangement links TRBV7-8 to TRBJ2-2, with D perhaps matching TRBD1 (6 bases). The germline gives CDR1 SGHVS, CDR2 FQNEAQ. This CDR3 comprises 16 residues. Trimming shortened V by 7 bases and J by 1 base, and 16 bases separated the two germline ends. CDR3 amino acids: CASTIPGHRNTGELFF. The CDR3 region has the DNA TGTGCCAGCACCATTCCGGGACACAGGAACACCGGGGAGCTGTTTTTT.

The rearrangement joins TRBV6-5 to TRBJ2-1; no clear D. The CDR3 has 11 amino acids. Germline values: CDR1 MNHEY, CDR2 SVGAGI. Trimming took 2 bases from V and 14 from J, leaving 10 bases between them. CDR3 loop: CASSYRAQEFF. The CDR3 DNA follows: TGTGCCAGCAGTTACAGGGCCCAGGAGTTCTTC.

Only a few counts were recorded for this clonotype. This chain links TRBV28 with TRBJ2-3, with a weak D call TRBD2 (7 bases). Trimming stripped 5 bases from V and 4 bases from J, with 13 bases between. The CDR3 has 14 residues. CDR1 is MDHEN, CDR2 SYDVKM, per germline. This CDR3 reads CASSIGRGADTQYF. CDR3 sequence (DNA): TGTGCCAGCAGTATAGGGAGGGGGGCAGATACGCAGTATTTT.

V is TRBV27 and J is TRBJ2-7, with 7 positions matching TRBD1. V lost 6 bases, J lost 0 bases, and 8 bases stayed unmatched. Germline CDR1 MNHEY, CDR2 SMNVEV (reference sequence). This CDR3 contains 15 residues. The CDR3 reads CASSTRDRLSYEQYF. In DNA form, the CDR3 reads TGTGCCAGCAGCACCAGGGACAGACTCTCCTACGAGCAGTACTTC.

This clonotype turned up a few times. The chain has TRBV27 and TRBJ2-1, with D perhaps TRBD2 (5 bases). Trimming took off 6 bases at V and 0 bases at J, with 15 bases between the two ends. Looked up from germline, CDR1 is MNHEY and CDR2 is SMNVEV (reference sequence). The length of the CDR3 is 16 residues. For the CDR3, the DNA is TGTGCCAGCAGCCCAGGACGGAGGAGCTCCTACAATGAGCAGTTCTTC. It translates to CASSPGRRSSYNEQFF.

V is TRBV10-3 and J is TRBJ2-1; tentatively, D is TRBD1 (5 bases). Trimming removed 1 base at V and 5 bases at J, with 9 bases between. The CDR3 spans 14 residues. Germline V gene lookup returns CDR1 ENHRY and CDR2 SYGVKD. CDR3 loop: CAISEYRLNNEQFF. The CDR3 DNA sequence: TGTGCCATCAGTGAGTACAGGTTAAACAATGAGCAGTTCTTC.

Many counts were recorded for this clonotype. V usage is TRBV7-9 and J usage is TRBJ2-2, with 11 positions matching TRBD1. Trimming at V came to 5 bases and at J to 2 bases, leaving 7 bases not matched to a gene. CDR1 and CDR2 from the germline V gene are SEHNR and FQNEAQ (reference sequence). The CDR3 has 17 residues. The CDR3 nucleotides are TGTGCCAGCAGCCATCCTGGACAGGGGGCTAACACCGGGGAGCTGTTTTTT. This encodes CASSHPGQGANTGELFF.

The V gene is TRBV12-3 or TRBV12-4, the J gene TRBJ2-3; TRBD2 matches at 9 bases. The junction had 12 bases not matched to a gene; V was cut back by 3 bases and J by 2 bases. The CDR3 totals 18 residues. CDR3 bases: TGTGCCAGCAGTTTCTGGGCGGGGGGGCATGAGGACACAGATACGCAGTATTTT. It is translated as CASSFWAGGHEDTDTQYF.

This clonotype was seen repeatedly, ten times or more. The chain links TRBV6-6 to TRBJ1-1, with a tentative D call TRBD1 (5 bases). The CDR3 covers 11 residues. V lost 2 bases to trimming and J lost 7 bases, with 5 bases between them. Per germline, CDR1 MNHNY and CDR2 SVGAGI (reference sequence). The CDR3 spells CASSYGGEAFF. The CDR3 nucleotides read TGTGCCAGCAGTTACGGGGGTGAAGCTTTCTTT.

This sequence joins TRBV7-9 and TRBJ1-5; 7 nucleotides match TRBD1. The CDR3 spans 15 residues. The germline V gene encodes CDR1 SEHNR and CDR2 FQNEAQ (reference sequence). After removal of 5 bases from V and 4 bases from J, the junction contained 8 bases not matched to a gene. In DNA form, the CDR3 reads TGTGCCAGCAGCCCCCGTAGGGGGCTGAATCAGCCCCAGCATTTT. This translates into CASSPRRGLNQPQHF.

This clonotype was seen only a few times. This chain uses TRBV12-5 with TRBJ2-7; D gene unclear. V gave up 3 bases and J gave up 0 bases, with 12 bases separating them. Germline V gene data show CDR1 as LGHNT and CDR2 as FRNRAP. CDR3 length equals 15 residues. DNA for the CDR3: TGTGCTAGTGGTTTCCGTTGTTACCACTCCTACGAGCAGTACGTC. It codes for CASGFRCYHSYEQYV.

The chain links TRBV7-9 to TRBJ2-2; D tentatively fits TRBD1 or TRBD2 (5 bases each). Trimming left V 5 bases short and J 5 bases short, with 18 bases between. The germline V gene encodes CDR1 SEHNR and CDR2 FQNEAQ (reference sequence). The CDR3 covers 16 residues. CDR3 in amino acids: CASSPLPGRSTGELFF. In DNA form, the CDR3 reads TGTGCCAGCAGCCCCTTACCGGGACGGAGTACCGGGGAGCTGTTTTTT. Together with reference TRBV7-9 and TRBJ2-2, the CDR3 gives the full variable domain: DTGVSQNPRHKITKRGQNVTFRCDPISEHNRLYWYRQTLGQGPEFLTYFQNEAQLEKSRLLSDRFSAERPKGSFSTLEIQRTEQGDSAMYLCASSPLPGRSTGELFFGEGSRLTVL.

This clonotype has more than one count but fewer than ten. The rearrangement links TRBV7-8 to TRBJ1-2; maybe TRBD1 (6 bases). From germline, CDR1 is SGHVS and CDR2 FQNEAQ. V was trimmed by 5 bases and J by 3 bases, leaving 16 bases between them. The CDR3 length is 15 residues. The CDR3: CASSPQQGGHYGYTF. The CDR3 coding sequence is TGTGCCAGCAGCCCACAACAGGGAGGCCACTATGGCTACACCTTC. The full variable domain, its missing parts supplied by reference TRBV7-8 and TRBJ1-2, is GAGVSQSPRYKVAKRGQDVALRCDPISGHVSLFWYQQALGQGPEFLTYFQNEAQLDKSGLPSDRFFAERPEGSVSTLKIQRTQQEDSAVYLCASSPQQGGHYGYTFGSGTRLTVV.

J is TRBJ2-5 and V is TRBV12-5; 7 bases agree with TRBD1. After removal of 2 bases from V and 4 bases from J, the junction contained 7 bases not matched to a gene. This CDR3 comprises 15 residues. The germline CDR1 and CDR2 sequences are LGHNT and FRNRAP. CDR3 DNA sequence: TGTGCTAGTGGTTTGTGGGACAGTCAAGGAGAGACCCAGTACTTC. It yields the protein CASGLWDSQGETQYF.

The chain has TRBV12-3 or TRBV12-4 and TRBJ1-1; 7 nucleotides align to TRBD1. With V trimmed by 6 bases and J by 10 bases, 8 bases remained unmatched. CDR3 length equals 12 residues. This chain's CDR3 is CASRKDRQGAFF. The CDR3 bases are TGTGCCAGCAGAAAGGACAGACAGGGAGCTTTCTTT.

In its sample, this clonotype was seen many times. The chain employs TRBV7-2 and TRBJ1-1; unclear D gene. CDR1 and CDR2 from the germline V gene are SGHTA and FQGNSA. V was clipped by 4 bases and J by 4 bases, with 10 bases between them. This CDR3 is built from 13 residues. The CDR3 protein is CASSSTESTEAFF. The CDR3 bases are TGTGCCAGCAGCTCGACGGAGAGCACTGAAGCTTTCTTT.

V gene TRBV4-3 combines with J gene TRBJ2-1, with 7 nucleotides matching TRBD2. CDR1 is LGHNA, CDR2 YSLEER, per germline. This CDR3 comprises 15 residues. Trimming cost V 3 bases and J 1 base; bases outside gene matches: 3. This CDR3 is CASSHRLASYNEQFF. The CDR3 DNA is TGCGCCAGCAGCCACAGACTAGCATCCTACAATGAGCAGTTCTTC.

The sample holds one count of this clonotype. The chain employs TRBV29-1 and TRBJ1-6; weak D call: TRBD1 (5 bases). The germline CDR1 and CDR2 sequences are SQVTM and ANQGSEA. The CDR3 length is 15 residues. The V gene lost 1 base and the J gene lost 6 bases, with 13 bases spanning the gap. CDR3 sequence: CSVEAGQGANSPLHF. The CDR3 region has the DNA TGCAGCGTTGAAGCTGGGCAGGGTGCTAATTCACCCCTCCACTTT.

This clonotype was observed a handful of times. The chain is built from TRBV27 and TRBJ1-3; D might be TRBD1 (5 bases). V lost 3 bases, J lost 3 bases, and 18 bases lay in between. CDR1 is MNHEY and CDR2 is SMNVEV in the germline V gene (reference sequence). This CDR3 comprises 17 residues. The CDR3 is CASSLTPYGGVGNTIYF. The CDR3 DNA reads TGTGCCAGCAGTTTGACCCCTTACGGGGGGGTTGGAAACACCATATATTTT.

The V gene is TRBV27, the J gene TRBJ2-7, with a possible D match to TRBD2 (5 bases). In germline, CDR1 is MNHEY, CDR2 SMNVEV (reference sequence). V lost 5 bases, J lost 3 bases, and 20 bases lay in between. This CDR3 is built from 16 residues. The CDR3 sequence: CASSPDPGKSDYEQYV. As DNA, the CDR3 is TGTGCCAGCAGTCCCGATCCGGGAAAGTCCGACTACGAGCAGTACGTC.

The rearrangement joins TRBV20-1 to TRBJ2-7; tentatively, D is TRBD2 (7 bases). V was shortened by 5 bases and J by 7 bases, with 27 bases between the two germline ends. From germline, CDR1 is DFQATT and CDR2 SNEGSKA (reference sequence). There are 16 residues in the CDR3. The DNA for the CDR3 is TGCAGTGCTTCTGACGGGGCGGGGGCCGGGGGTAGGGAGCAGTACGTC. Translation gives CSASDGAGAGGREQYV.